What follows are 5 T cell receptor beta chains derived from one specimen sequenced in a study of OX40 agonist ivuxolimab in advanced cancers. The repertoire was sequenced with immunoSEQ multiplex PCR; TCRdb's copy has only in-frame clones and lacks some. This table holds around 16,000 clones, roughly 90% found once. The specimen comprised CD4+ or CD8+ T cells sorted from blood, sampled in a trial of the OX40 agonist ivuxolimab. These TCRs come from an adult with an advanced solid tumor such as melanoma, head and neck, liver or kidney cancer.

The chain recombines TRBV19 with TRBJ2-2; 7 bases fit TRBD2. Germline CDR1 is LNHDA and CDR2 is SQIVND (reference sequence). V gave up 4 bases and J gave up 0 bases; unmatched junction bases: 5. The CDR3 consists of 16 residues. DNA for the CDR3: TGTGCCAGTAGTACCGTCGCGGGAGCGAACACCGGGGAGCTGTTTTTT. Translated, it gives CASSTVAGANTGELFF.

As regards this clone: One junction end disagrees with the germline gene, perhaps due to a read error. The gene calls are TRBV2 and TRBJ2-1; 9 bases are shared with TRBD2. Germline CDR1 reads SNHLY; CDR2 reads FYNNEI. The CDR3 consists of 18 residues. CDR3 loop: CASSEAPLGLAANNGQFF. The CDR3 nucleotides read TGTGCCAGCAGTGAAGCGCCCCTGGGACTAGCAGCAAACAATGGGCAGTTCTTC.

This chain links TRBV15 with TRBJ1-2, with D unclear. This CDR3 has 15 residues. Trimming removed 1 base from V and 6 bases from J, with 15 bases in between. Germline V gene sequence: CDR1 LNHNV, CDR2 YYDKDF (reference sequence). The DNA for the CDR3 is TGTGCCACCAGCAGAGCATCAAAAAGTTTCAATGGCTACACCTTC. This codes for CATSRASKSFNGYTF.

The chain employs TRBV9 and TRBJ2-3, with 7 bases matching TRBD1. From germline, CDR1 is SGDLS and CDR2 YYNGEE. V dropped 0 bases and J dropped 4; count of bases not matched to a gene: 11. CDR3 length: 17 amino acids. CDR3 protein: CASSVGMTGTVADTQYF. DNA of the CDR3: TGTGCCAGCAGCGTAGGGATGACAGGGACCGTCGCAGATACGCAGTATTTT.

The chain combines TRBV6-5 with TRBJ2-1, with D perhaps TRBD2 (5 bases). The CDR3 has 13 residues. Deletions cut 6 bases from V and 7 bases from J, with 13 bases between. CDR1 and CDR2 from the germline V gene are MNHEY and SVGAGI. CDR3 sequence reads: CASRIDRRNEQFF. The CDR3 DNA is TGTGCCAGCAGGATCGACCGGAGGAATGAGCAGTTCTTC.